The rows below give T cell receptor beta chains drawn from one sample of a study of technical replicates of blood from several donors. Profiled with immunoSEQ multiplex PCR; TCRdb holds only in-frame clones, not every one. The repertoire holds under 85,000 clones, with approximately 86% as singletons. Sequencing input: PBMCs. The receptor set was obtained from a human donor in good health. Some clones in this sample may be carry-over from other donors' samples. The CDR3 runs from the conserved cysteine through the conserved F or W. Fields, in order: clone size, J gene, D gene, V gene, CDR3 DNA, CDR3 protein. D genes are given only for firm matches. A row's size may be missing; if present it is once, few, many or a size class.

-,TRBJ1-2,-,TRBV18,TGTGCCAGCTCACCCGTCAGGGGCCCAAGCTATGGCTACACCTTC,CASSPVRGPSYGYTF
once,TRBJ1-6,-,TRBV27,TGTGCCAGCAGTTTATCTAAGTCGTATACAGGTCCTTATAATTCACCCCTCCACTTT,CASSLSKSYTGPYNSPLHF
-,TRBJ1-4,-,TRBV28,TGTGCCAGCAGTCAACAAACCGGCAGGGCTGAAAAACTGTTTTTT,CASSQQTGRAEKLFF
-,TRBJ1-6,-,TRBV11-2,TGTGCCAGCAGCTTAGTACAGCCTAATTCACCCCTCCACTTT,CASSLVQPNSPLHF
-,TRBJ2-7,TRBD1,TRBV5-4,TGTGCCAGCAGCCCACCGGGACAGCCCTACGAGCAGTACTTC,CASSPPGQPYEQYF
-,TRBJ2-5,TRBD2,TRBV19,TGTGCCAGTAGTACCGGGACTAGCGGGGGAGAGACCCAGTACTTC,CASSTGTSGGETQYF
-,TRBJ2-1,-,TRBV7-2,TGTGCCAGCAGCCCAAGCCCAACTAGAGTGGGGTATGAGCAGTTCTTC,CASSPSPTRVGYEQFF
-,TRBJ1-1,-,TRBV30,TGTGCCGTAGATCCCGGGGTTGTTGAAGCTTTCTTT,CAVDPGVVEAFF
-,TRBJ1-1,-,TRBV11-2,TGTGCCAGCAGTTTCGGGGGAGGGAACACTGAAGCTTTCTTT,CASSFGGGNTEAFF
-,TRBJ2-7,TRBD2,TRBV7-9,TGTGCCAGCAGCTTAAGGGAGGGGAACTATCGGAGCTCCTACGAGCAGTACTTC,CASSLREGNYRSSYEQYF
-,TRBJ2-2,-,TRBV15,TGTGCCACCAGCTCGACAGCGAACACCGGGGAGCTGTTTTTT,CATSSTANTGELFF
-,TRBJ2-7,TRBD1,TRBV4-3,TGCGCCAGCAGCCAAGATTGGCTGGGACAGGGACAGCAAGAGCAGTACTTC,CASSQDWLGQGQQEQYF
-,TRBJ1-2,-,TRBV5-1,TGCGCCAGCAGTTCGGGGGGGAACTATGGCTACACCTTC,CASSSGGNYGYTF
-,TRBJ1-6,TRBD1,TRBV6-5,TGTGCCAGCAGTTACTCAAAGGACAGGTTAAAATCACCCCTCCACTTT,CASSYSKDRLKSPLHF
-,TRBJ2-5,TRBD1,TRBV5-6,TGTGCCAGCAGCTTGAGCCCCAGGGGGCTTGGGGAGACCCAGTACTTC,CASSLSPRGLGETQYF
-,TRBJ2-2,-,TRBV11-3,TGTGCCAGCAGCTTCTCCGTGGGGGAGCTGTTTTTT,CASSFSVGELFF
-,TRBJ2-1,TRBD2,TRBV7-2,TGTGCCTCTTGTCTAGCGGGAGGCGGGGAGCAGTTCTTC,CASCLAGGGEQFF
-,TRBJ2-5,-,TRBV18,TGTGCCAGCTCACCACAGAGGGCTGAAGAGACCCAGTACTTC,CASSPQRAEETQYF
-,TRBJ2-7,TRBD1,TRBV18,TGTGCCAGCTCACGATTGGGACAGCTTGGCTCCTACGAGCAGTACTTC,CASSRLGQLGSYEQYF
-,TRBJ2-5,TRBD2,TRBV29-1,TGCAGCGGGGGGGAACTAGCGAAGGAGACCCAGTACTTC,CSGGELAKETQYF
-,TRBJ2-1,TRBD2,TRBV11-2,TGTGCCAGCAGCCGGACTAGCGGGGGTAATGAGCAGTTCTTC,CASSRTSGGNEQFF
-,TRBJ2-1,TRBD2,TRBV6-4,TGTGCCAGCAGTGACTCGAGAAGGACTAGCAATGAGCAGTTCTTC,CASSDSRRTSNEQFF
-,TRBJ1-1,TRBD1,TRBV7-3,TGTGCCAGCAGCTTAAATTCCCGACAGGGCTCAGCTTTCTTT,CASSLNSRQGSAFF
once,TRBJ2-7,-,TRBV5-3,TGTGCCATCCCTCGGTACGACAAGCAGTACTTC,CAIPRYDKQYF
-,TRBJ1-6,-,TRBV25-1,TGTGCCAGCAGTGAATCACGGGGAGAGAGGTCACCCCTCCACTTT,CASSESRGERSPLHF
-,TRBJ1-3,-,TRBV6-6,TGTGCCAGCAGTTACACCGACATGAACGGAAACACCATATATTTT,CASSYTDMNGNTIYF
-,TRBJ1-2,-,TRBV4-3,TGCGCCAGCAGCCAAGATATATACGGGACTAACTATGGCTACACCTTC,CASSQDIYGTNYGYTF
few,TRBJ1-2,-,TRBV6-4,TGTGCCAGCAGTGCCGCCGAGGGCAATGGCTACACCTTC,CASSAAEGNGYTF
-,TRBJ2-2,TRBD1,TRBV6-7,TGTGCCAGCAGACTACGGGGTCCACAGGGGACCGGGGAGCTGTTTTTT,CASRLRGPQGTGELFF
-,TRBJ2-1,TRBD2,TRBV6-6,TGTGCCAGCAGCCGGGTAGCGGGAGATGGTTTTGAGCAGTTCTTC,CASSRVAGDGFEQFF
-,TRBJ1-5,-,TRBV6-4,TGTGCCAGCACCGACGAGGGTTTATCCAATCAGCCCCAGCATTTT,CASTDEGLSNQPQHF
-,TRBJ2-5,TRBD2,TRBV6-5,TGTGCCAGCAGATCCGGGACTAGCAAAGAGACCCAGTACTTC,CASRSGTSKETQYF
-,TRBJ2-1,-,TRBV6-5,TGTGCCAGCAGCCGAAAGATTAGCTCCTACAATGAGCAGTTCTTC,CASSRKISSYNEQFF
-,TRBJ2-3,TRBD1,TRBV5-1,TGCGCCAGCAGCGCACAGGGGGCAGATACGCAGTATTTT,CASSAQGADTQYF
-,TRBJ1-4,TRBD1,TRBV5-4,TGTGCCAGCAGCTCGAAACAGGGGGCAAATGAAAAACTGTTTTTT,CASSSKQGANEKLFF
-,TRBJ2-7,TRBD2,TRBV5-5,TGTGCCAGCAGCTGGTGGACTAGCGGGGGGCTTGAGCAGTACTTC,CASSWWTSGGLEQYF